These T cell receptor beta chains were read from a single sample in a study of T cells in Graves' hyperthyroidism and ophthalmopathy. MiXCR, run by TCRdb on the multiplex PCR reads, gives a single entry per CDR3 protein. The data hold about 330,000 distinct CDR3 sequences, with approximately 14% observed a single time. The specimen was blood. Source of these receptors: a woman in her forties with Graves' ophthalmopathy. Both conserved end residues are part of each CDR3.

cdr3_length j_call v_call cdr3_aa
17 TRBJ2-1 TRBV7-9 CASSSMLRQGMGNEQFF
13 TRBJ1-2 TRBV19 CASSISGNYGYTF
16 TRBJ2-1 TRBV5-6 CASSSEEEFTYNEQFF
21 TRBJ2-2 TRBV7-6 CASSLGRSGGPRRFVTGELFF
14 TRBJ1-1 TRBV7-9 CAVGVIGNNTEAFF
13 TRBJ1-1 TRBV11-2 CASSLPGWGEAFF
15 TRBJ2-7 TRBV20-1 CSARDPSGKSHEQYF
14 TRBJ2-6 TRBV20-1 CSASAGDGANVLTF
14 TRBJ2-1 TRBV6-2/TRBV6-3 CASRNGGTSNEQFF
15 TRBJ1-1 TRBV25-1 CASSAQRLLNTEAFF
20 TRBJ2-1 TRBV6-2/TRBV6-3 CASSYPETSGRPSSYNEQFF
16 TRBJ2-5 TRBV4-1 CASSSLGGASSETQYF
17 TRBJ1-1 TRBV20-1 CSARDWGPPGADTEAFF
14 TRBJ1-1 TRBV29-1 CSVATGMGNTEAFF
19 TRBJ2-7 TRBV4-1 CASSQDRMVAGGFRYEQYF
15 TRBJ1-1 TRBV11-2 CASSLDLDGNTEAFF
18 TRBJ2-3 TRBV5-1 CASSLRDRGLVGTDTQYF
14 TRBJ1-1 TRBV7-9 CASSYGQGGTEAFF
15 TRBJ2-7 TRBV20-1 CSARDPQRGAYEQYF
14 TRBJ2-7 TRBV10-2 CASTTGTSWSEQYF
17 TRBJ2-1 TRBV6-2/TRBV6-3 CASRRRTSGGAVNEQFF
15 TRBJ1-5 TRBV18 CASSPTQNRNQPQHF
14 TRBJ2-5 TRBV19 CASATTGGAETQYF
15 TRBJ1-4 TRBV7-9 CASSQSWGLVEKLFF